This T cell receptor (beta chain) is from a study of blood T cell repertoires in COVID-19. In the study overall: The study drew acute and convalescent COVID-19 samples from the United States, Italy and Spain.

Here immunoSEQ multiplex PCR was the method, and the copy in TCRdb shows in-frame clones only, minus some. Of roughly 30,000 clones in the sample, 65% to 70% are singletons; the top ten hold around 16%. This clone was recorded once. With V trimmed by 0 bases and J by 4 bases, 1 base remained unmatched. Germline V gene sequence: CDR1 LGHNA, CDR2 YNFKEQ. There are 15 residues in the CDR3. The chain uses TRBV4-2 and TRBJ2-3, with TRBD2 matching 10 bases. This sequence was found in a human donor in a cohort sampled during active COVID-19. Sequencing used peripheral blood. The CDR3 loop reads CASSQEAGGPDTQYF. The CDR3 region has the DNA TGTGCCAGCAGCCAAGAAGCGGGGGGGCCAGATACGCAGTATTTT.